These T cell receptor beta chains were read from a single sample in a study of OX40 agonist ivuxolimab in advanced cancers. Profiled with immunoSEQ multiplex PCR; TCRdb holds only in-frame clones, not every one. The table includes 70,000 or so clones, nearly 90% detected once. The source was CD4+ or CD8+ T cells sorted from blood, collected in a trial of the OX40 agonist ivuxolimab. These receptors came from an adult with an advanced solid tumor such as melanoma, head and neck, liver or kidney cancer. CDR3s include the opening cysteine and the closing phenylalanine or tryptophan. The order of the fields is V gene, D gene, J gene, clone size, CDR3 protein, CDR3 DNA. D genes are given only for firm matches. Not all rows give a size; the values are once, few, many and, for expanded clones, a class.

>TRBV19|TRBD2|TRBJ2-1|.
CASSTIAGGGAGEQFF
TGTGCCAGTAGTACGATAGCGGGAGGAGGGGCGGGGGAGCAGTTCTTC
>TRBV7-9|.|TRBJ2-5|.
CASSRGAETQYF
TGTGCCAGCAGCCGAGGGGCAGAGACCCAGTACTTC
>TRBV6-6|TRBD1|TRBJ2-7|.
CASSSIDRDRYEQYF
TGTGCCAGCAGTTCCATCGACAGGGACCGATACGAGCAGTACTTC
>TRBV19|.|TRBJ2-3|.
CASSIIGTQYF
TGTGCCAGTAGTATAATCGGTACGCAGTATTTT
>TRBV11-3|TRBD1|TRBJ1-2|.
CASSNRGRSDYGYTF
TGTGCCAGCAGCAACAGGGGCCGGAGTGACTATGGCTACACCTTC
>TRBV2|.|TRBJ2-3|.
CASSAGGTDTQYF
TGTGCCAGCAGTGCGGGGGGCACAGATACGCAGTATTTT
>TRBV18|TRBD1|TRBJ1-2|once
CASSPPSETGAYGYTF
TGTGCCAGCTCACCACCCTCCGAGACAGGGGCGTATGGCTACACCTTC
>TRBV28|.|TRBJ1-6|.
CASSLPLSSYNSPLHF
TGTGCCAGCAGTTTACCTTTGAGCTCCTATAATTCACCCCTCCACTTT
>TRBV19|.|TRBJ1-4|once
CASTPRRGTNEKLFF
TGTGCCAGTACCCCCCGGCGCGGGACTAATGAAAAACTGTTTTTT
>TRBV18|.|TRBJ2-6|few
CASSHQGPDSGANVLTF
TGTGCCAGCTCACACCAGGGACCTGATTCTGGGGCCAACGTCCTGACTTTC
>TRBV7-2|.|TRBJ2-7|.
CASSSSRVPYEQYF
TGTGCCAGCAGCTCGTCCCGGGTCCCCTACGAGCAGTACTTC
>TRBV30|.|TRBJ1-1|.
CAWAPGSSYTEAFF
TGTGCCTGGGCCCCCGGCAGCTCCTACACTGAAGCTTTCTTT
>TRBV5-5|.|TRBJ1-2|.
CASSFLPGGAYGYTF
TGTGCCAGCAGCTTCCTTCCCGGGGGGGCCTATGGCTACACCTTC
>TRBV2|.|TRBJ2-6|.
CASSELKTVSGANVLTF
TGTGCCAGCAGTGAACTGAAAACCGTCTCTGGGGCCAACGTCCTGACTTTC
>TRBV30|.|TRBJ1-1|.
CAWSNQGNTEAFF
TGTGCCTGGAGTAACCAGGGCAACACTGAAGCTTTCTTT
>TRBV5-5|.|TRBJ2-6|.
CASSLVVGTGRRPGANVLTF
TGTGCCAGCAGCTTGGTGGTCGGGACGGGGAGGCGGCCTGGGGCCAACGTCCTGACTTTC
>TRBV18|.|TRBJ2-2|.
CASSPQASEVGELFF
TGTGCCAGCTCACCACAAGCGAGCGAGGTCGGGGAGCTGTTTTTT
>TRBV6-1|.|TRBJ1-3|.
CASSDLLGNSGNTIYF
TGTGCCAGCAGTGACCTGCTAGGGAACTCTGGAAACACCATATATTTT
>TRBV11-2|.|TRBJ2-2|once
CASSLDFNRRTGELFF
TGTGCCAGCAGCTTAGATTTTAATAGGAGAACCGGGGAGCTGTTTTTT
>TRBV10-3|.|TRBJ2-1|.
CAKGPGMQFF
TGTGCCAAAGGGCCCGGGATGCAGTTCTTC
>TRBV7-2|TRBD2|TRBJ2-3|.
CASSSTSGTADTQYF
TGTGCCAGCAGCTCGACTAGCGGCACGGCAGATACGCAGTATTTT
>TRBV7-9|TRBD1|TRBJ1-2|.
CASSRDRDYGYTF
TGTGCCAGCAGCCGAGACAGGGACTATGGCTACACCTTC
>TRBV6-5|.|TRBJ1-2|.
CASSYETARGYTF
TGTGCCAGCAGTTACGAGACAGCACGTGGCTACACCTTC
>TRBV28|TRBD2|TRBJ2-3|once
CASRTTSARGVSTDTQYF
TGTGCCAGCAGAACGACTAGCGCGAGGGGAGTGAGCACAGATACGCAGTATTTT
>TRBV19|TRBD1|TRBJ1-5|once
CASSTLWQGAGQPQHF
TGTGCCAGTAGTACCCTTTGGCAGGGGGCTGGTCAGCCCCAGCATTTT
>TRBV5-5|.|TRBJ1-1|.
CASSFIPTPTNTEAFF
TGTGCCAGCAGCTTCATCCCCACACCTACAAACACTGAAGCTTTCTTT
>TRBV6-5|.|TRBJ2-2|.
CASSLRGNTGELFF
TGTGCCAGCTCTCTCAGGGGGAACACCGGGGAGCTGTTTTTT
>TRBV6-5|TRBD2|TRBJ2-4|.
CASSPTREAGLIQYF
TGTGCCAGCAGCCCGACACGGGAGGCAGGCCTTATTCAGTACTTC
>TRBV6-5|TRBD2|TRBJ2-3|.
CASMLGGGTDTQYF
TGTGCCAGCATGCTCGGGGGGGGCACAGATACGCAGTATTTT
>TRBV11-2|TRBD2|TRBJ2-3|.
CASSPTSGGTDTQYF
TGTGCCAGCAGCCCGACTAGCGGGGGCACAGATACGCAGTATTTT
>TRBV5-4|.|TRBJ1-3|once
CASSWDTVSGNTIYF
TGTGCCAGCAGCTGGGACACGGTCTCTGGAAACACCATATATTTT
>TRBV5-1|TRBD1|TRBJ2-3|.
CASSYRQGDTDTQYF
TGCGCCAGCAGCTATCGACAGGGAGACACAGATACGCAGTATTTT